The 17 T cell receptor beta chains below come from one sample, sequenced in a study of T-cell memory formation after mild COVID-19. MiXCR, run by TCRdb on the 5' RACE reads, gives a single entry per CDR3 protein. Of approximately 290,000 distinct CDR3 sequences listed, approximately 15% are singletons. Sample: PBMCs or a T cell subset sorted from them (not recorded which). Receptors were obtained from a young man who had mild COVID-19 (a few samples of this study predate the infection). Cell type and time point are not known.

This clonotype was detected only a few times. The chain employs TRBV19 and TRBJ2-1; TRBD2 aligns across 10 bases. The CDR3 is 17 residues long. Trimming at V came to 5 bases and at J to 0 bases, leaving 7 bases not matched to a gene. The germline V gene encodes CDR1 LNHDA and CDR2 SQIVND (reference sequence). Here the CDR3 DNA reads TGTGCCAGTAGTGTCACTAGCGGGGAAAGCTCCTACAATGAGCAGTTCTTC. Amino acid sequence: CASSVTSGESSYNEQFF.

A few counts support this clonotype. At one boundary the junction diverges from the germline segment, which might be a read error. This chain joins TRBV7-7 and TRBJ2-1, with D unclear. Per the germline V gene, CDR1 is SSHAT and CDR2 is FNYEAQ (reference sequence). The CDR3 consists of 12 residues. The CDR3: CASSPLPYEQFF. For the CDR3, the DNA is TGTGCTAGCAGCCCGCTCCCGTATGAGCAGTTCTTC.

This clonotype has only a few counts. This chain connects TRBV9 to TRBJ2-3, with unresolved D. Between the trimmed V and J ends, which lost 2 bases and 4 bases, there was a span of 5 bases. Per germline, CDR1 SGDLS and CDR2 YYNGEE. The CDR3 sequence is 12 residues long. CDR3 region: CASSVSADTQYF. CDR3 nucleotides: TGTGCCAGCAGCGTTTCGGCAGATACGCAGTATTTT.

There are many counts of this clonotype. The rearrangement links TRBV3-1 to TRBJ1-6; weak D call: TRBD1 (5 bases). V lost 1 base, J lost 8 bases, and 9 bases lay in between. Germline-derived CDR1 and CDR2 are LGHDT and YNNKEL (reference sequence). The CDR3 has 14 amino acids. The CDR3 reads CASSQVGGDSPLHF. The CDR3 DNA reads TGTGCCAGCAGCCAAGTCGGGGGGGATTCACCCCTCCACTTT.

DNA for the CDR3: TGCGCCAGCAGCTTGGACCAGGACAGCTATGGCTACACCTTC. This translates into CASSLDQDSYGYTF. The chain couples TRBV5-1 to TRBJ1-2, with D possibly matching TRBD1 (6 bases). Trimming shortened V by 0 bases and J by 4 bases, and 10 bases separated the two germline ends. The CDR3 loop spans 14 amino acids. The germline V gene encodes CDR1 SGHRS and CDR2 YFSETQ.

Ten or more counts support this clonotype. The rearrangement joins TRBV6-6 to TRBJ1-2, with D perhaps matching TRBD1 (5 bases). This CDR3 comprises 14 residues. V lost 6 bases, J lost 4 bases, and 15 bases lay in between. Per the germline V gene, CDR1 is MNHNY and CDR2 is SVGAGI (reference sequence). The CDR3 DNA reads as TGTGCCAGCAGCCTTGGAGACAGCCTCTATGGCTACACCTTC. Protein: CASSLGDSLYGYTF.

The chain's CDR3 is CASSSQGYGYTF. CDR3 in DNA: TGTGCCAGCAGCTCTCAAGGCTATGGCTACACCTTC. This chain links TRBV6-5 with TRBJ1-2; D gene uncertain. This CDR3 has 12 amino acids. Germline lookup yields CDR1 MNHEY and CDR2 SVGAGI. Trimming removed 6 bases at V and 4 bases at J, with 9 bases between.

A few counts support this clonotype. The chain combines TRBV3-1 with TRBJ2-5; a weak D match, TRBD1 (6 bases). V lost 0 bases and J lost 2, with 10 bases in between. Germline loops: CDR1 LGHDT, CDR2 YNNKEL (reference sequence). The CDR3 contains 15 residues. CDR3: CASSQDHRVQETQYF. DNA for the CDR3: TGTGCCAGCAGCCAAGACCACAGGGTGCAAGAGACCCAGTACTTC.

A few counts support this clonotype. The CDR3 sequence: CATSALQGQGAEDNEQFF. The CDR3 DNA sequence: TGTGCCACCAGTGCCCTTCAGGGACAGGGGGCTGAGGACAATGAGCAGTTCTTC. The chain couples TRBV24-1 to TRBJ2-1; 12 bases match TRBD1. From germline, CDR1 is KGHDR and CDR2 SFDVKD. The CDR3 length is 18 residues. Trimming cost V 5 bases and J 5 bases; bases outside gene matches: 12.

CDR3 sequence: CATSVRPLDGYGYTF. In DNA, the CDR3 is TGTGCCACCAGTGTCCGGCCCTTGGATGGCTATGGCTACACCTTC. The genes are TRBV24-1 and TRBJ1-2; D not resolved. This CDR3 region has 15 residues. With 5 bases removed from V and 4 bases from J, the gap between germline ends came to 16 bases. CDR1 and CDR2 (germline): KGHDR, SFDVKD.

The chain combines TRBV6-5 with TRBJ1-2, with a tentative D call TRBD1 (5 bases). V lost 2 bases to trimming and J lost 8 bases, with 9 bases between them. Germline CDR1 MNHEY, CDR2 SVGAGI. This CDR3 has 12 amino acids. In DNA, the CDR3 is TGTGCCAGCAGTTACAGGGGCTGGGGCTACACCTTC. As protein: CASSYRGWGYTF.

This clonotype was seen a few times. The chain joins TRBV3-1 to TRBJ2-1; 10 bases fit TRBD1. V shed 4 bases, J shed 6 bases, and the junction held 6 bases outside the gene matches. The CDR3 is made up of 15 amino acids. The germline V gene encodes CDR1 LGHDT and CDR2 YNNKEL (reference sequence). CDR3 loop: CASSPWTGGINEQFF. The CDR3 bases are TGTGCCAGCAGCCCGTGGACAGGGGGGATCAATGAGCAGTTCTTC.

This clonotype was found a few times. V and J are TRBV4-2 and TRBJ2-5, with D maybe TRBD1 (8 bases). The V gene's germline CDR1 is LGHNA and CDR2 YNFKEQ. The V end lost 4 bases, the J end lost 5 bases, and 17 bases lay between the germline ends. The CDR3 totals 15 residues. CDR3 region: CASSRRTGRGETQYF. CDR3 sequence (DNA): TGTGCCAGCAGCCGAAGGACAGGGAGGGGGGAGACCCAGTACTTC.

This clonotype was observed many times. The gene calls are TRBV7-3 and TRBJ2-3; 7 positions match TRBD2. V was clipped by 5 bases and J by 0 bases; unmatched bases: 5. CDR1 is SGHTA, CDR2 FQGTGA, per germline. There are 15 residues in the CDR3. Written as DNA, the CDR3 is TGTGCCAGCAGCCTGCGACTAGCAAGCACAGATACGCAGTATTTT. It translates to CASSLRLASTDTQYF.

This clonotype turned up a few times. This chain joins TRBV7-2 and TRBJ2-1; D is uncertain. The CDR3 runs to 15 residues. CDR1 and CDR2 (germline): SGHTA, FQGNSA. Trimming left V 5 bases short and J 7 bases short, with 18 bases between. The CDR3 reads CASSRVARDSNEQFF. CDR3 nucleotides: TGTGCCAGCAGCCGCGTCGCAAGGGATTCGAATGAGCAGTTCTTC.

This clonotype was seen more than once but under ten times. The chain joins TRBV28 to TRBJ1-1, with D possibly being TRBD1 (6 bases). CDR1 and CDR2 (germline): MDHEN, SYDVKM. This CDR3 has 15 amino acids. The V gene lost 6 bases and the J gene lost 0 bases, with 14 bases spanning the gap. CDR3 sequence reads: CASRAGGAVNTEAFF. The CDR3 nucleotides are TGTGCCAGCAGGGCTGGGGGGGCGGTGAACACTGAAGCTTTCTTT.

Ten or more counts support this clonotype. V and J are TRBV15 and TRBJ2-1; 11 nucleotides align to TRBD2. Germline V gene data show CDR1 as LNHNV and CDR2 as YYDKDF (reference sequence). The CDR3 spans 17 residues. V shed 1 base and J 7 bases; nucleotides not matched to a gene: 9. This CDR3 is CATSRAHSGGGGNEQFF. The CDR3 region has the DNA TGTGCCACCAGCAGAGCGCATAGCGGGGGGGGTGGGAATGAGCAGTTCTTC. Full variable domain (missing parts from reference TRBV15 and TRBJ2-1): DAMVIQNPRYQVTQFGKPVTLSCSQTLNHNVMYWYQQKSSQAPKLLFHYYDKDFNNEADTPDNFQSRRPNTSFCFLDIRSPGLGDTAMYLCATSRAHSGGGGNEQFFGPGTRLTVL.